This is a list of T cell receptor beta chains from one sample in a study of blood T cell repertoires in COVID-19. Sequenced by immunoSEQ multiplex PCR; TCRdb stores in-frame clones only, minus some. The data hold hundreds of thousands of clones, with over 75% observed a single time. The sequenced material came from peripheral blood. The receptors originated from a man in his forties or fifties with COVID-19, enrolled during active disease. Each CDR3 is given with its conserved first and last residue. A D gene is named only where the DNA matches it firmly. Where a row states a size, it is once, few, many or the class of an expanded clone; other rows omit it.

TRBV19	once	TRBJ2-5	NA	TGTGCCAGTAGTCACGGACAGCAGCAAGAGACCCAGTACTTC	CASSHGQQQETQYF
TRBV27	once	TRBJ2-2	TRBD2	TGTGCCAGCAAACTACTAGCGGGGGGTATCGGGGAGCTGTTTTTT	CASKLLAGGIGELFF
TRBV5-6	NA	TRBJ1-1	NA	TGTGCCAGCAGCTTGGTTGGAGGGATCACTGAAGCTTTCTTT	CASSLVGGITEAFF
TRBV25-1	NA	TRBJ2-1	TRBD2	TGTGCCAGCAGTGCTAGCGGGGGGAGTCATGAGCAGTTCTTC	CASSASGGSHEQFF
TRBV21-1	NA	TRBJ2-6	NA	TGTGCCAGCAGCATGGCTGCCTCGACAGGAAACTCTGGGGCCAACGTCCTGACTTTC	CASSMAASTGNSGANVLTF
TRBV5-1	NA	TRBJ2-7	TRBD2	TGCGCCAGCAGCGCAGTAGCGGGGGCCTACGAGCAGTACTTC	CASSAVAGAYEQYF
TRBV5-1	NA	TRBJ2-1	TRBD2	TGCGCCAGCAGCTTGGCCAGCGGGGGGTACAATGAGCAGTTCTTC	CASSLASGGYNEQFF
TRBV7-3	NA	TRBJ2-1	TRBD2	TGTGCCAGCAGCGCCGGACTAGCGGTGAATGAGCAGTTCTTC	CASSAGLAVNEQFF
TRBV7-2	NA	TRBJ1-4	NA	TGTGCCAGCAGCTTAACTCATAGCAGGGCGAAAGAAAAACTGTTTTTT	CASSLTHSRAKEKLFF
TRBV11-2	few	TRBJ2-7	NA	TGTGCCAGCAGCTTCGGAGGTTCGATCCGGTACTTC	CASSFGGSIRYF
TRBV9	NA	TRBJ2-2	TRBD1	TGTGCCAGCAGCGTATCTGGACAGGCGTCCACCGGGGAGCTGTTTTTT	CASSVSGQASTGELFF
TRBV15	NA	TRBJ1-4	TRBD1	TGTGCCACCAGGGCAGGGGGTGCAACTAATGAAAAACTGTTTTTT	CATRAGGATNEKLFF
TRBV5-1	NA	TRBJ2-7	TRBD1	TGCGCCAGCAGCTGGGGGGACAGGGCATCCTACGAGCAGTACTTC	CASSWGDRASYEQYF
TRBV6-5	NA	TRBJ2-1	TRBD2	TGTGCCAGCAGTTACGGGACTAGTGGCTTCTACAATGAGCAGTTCTTC	CASSYGTSGFYNEQFF
TRBV13	few	TRBJ2-7	NA	TGTGCCAGCGCCGGGGCTAGCGATTCCTACGAGCAGTACTTC	CASAGASDSYEQYF
TRBV7-2	once	TRBJ2-6	NA	TGTGCCAGCAGCTCACTAGCTCGAAGCTCTGGGGCCAACGTCCTGACTTTC	CASSSLARSSGANVLTF
TRBV29-1	once	TRBJ1-2	TRBD1	TGCAGCGTTCGAAACAGGGGTGGCTACACCTTC	CSVRNRGGYTF
TRBV18	NA	TRBJ2-5	NA	TGTGCCAGCTCAGGATCGGACAGCCAAGAGACCCAGTACTTC	CASSGSDSQETQYF
TRBV10-1	NA	TRBJ1-5	TRBD1	TGCGCCAGCAGTGAGTGGGACAGGGAGAGTGATGGCAATCAGCCCCAGCATTTT	CASSEWDRESDGNQPQHF
TRBV4-1	NA	TRBJ2-3	NA	TGCGCCAGCAGCCAAAATCGGAAGGAGCGGATCACAGATACGCAGTATTTT	CASSQNRKERITDTQYF
TRBV5-4	NA	TRBJ1-1	NA	TGTGCCAGCAGGGGGAAGCAGGGAGGTAGTACTGAAGCTTTCTTT	CASRGKQGGSTEAFF
TRBV2	once	TRBJ1-5	TRBD1	TGTGCCAGCGGAAAAACGACAGGGGTCAGTCAGCCCCAGCATTTT	CASGKTTGVSQPQHF
TRBV2	once	TRBJ2-1	NA	TGTGCCAGCAGTACCCGAGGGGGCTCCTACAATGAGCAGTTCTTC	CASSTRGGSYNEQFF
TRBV5-1	NA	TRBJ2-5	NA	TGCGCCAGCAGCCCGACAGGCCCAGAGACCCAGTACTTC	CASSPTGPETQYF
TRBV30	NA	TRBJ2-1	TRBD2	TGTGCCTGGACAACTAGCGGGGGGGCATATGAGCAGTTCTTC	CAWTTSGGAYEQFF
TRBV6-1	NA	TRBJ2-7	TRBD1	TGTGCCAGCAGTGATAGGACAGGGAATGACGAGCAGTACTTC	CASSDRTGNDEQYF
TRBV5-1	NA	TRBJ1-2	NA	TGCGCCAGCAGCCCCTGGGAGGGGGTGTTTTATGGCTACACCTTC	CASSPWEGVFYGYTF
TRBV5-1	NA	TRBJ1-4	TRBD1	TGCGCCAGCAGCTTGAGGACAGGAAATGAAAAACTGTTTTTT	CASSLRTGNEKLFF
TRBV30	few	TRBJ2-3	NA	TGTGCCTGGGGCCTAGAGCCAGATACGCAGTATTTT	CAWGLEPDTQYF
TRBV7-9	NA	TRBJ2-1	NA	TGTGCCAGCACCCCAACCGGTAGCAATGAGCAGTTCTTC	CASTPTGSNEQFF
TRBV3-1/TRBV3-2	NA	TRBJ1-5	NA	TGTGCCAGCAGCCAAGGGCACAGCAATCAGCCCCAGCATTTT	CASSQGHSNQPQHF
TRBV6-5	NA	TRBJ1-3	NA	TGTGCCAGCACTACCGTAAGGAGTGGAAACACCATATATTTT	CASTTVRSGNTIYF
TRBV7-2	NA	TRBJ2-5	NA	TGTGCCAGCAGGCCCTCGGGACAAGAGACCCAGTACTTC	CASRPSGQETQYF
TRBV10-3	NA	TRBJ2-2	NA	TGTGCCATCAGTGAGGCCGGGTCAACCGGGGAGCTGTTTTTT	CAISEAGSTGELFF
TRBV19	NA	TRBJ1-1	NA	TGTGCCAGTAGTACCACAGGGTTGAACACTGAAGCTTTCTTT	CASSTTGLNTEAFF
TRBV5-1	NA	TRBJ2-5	NA	TGCGCCAGCAGCCAGGCGGGGACTGAACAAGAGACCCAGTACTTC	CASSQAGTEQETQYF
TRBV5-1	few	TRBJ2-1	TRBD2	TGCGCCAGCAGCCAGTCTAGCGGGGGGGCCAATGAGCAGTTCTTC	CASSQSSGGANEQFF